A single sample is the source of the 20 T cell receptor beta chains below, sequenced in a study of blood T cell repertoires in COVID-19. TCRdb's copy holds only in-frame clones and misses some; the assay was immunoSEQ multiplex PCR. The sample has more than 300,000 clones; around 87% are singletons. The sample was PBMCs or T cells enriched from blood (not recorded which). All receptors derive from a man in his forties or fifties in a cohort exposed to, infected with or recovered from COVID-19 (not recorded which).

This chain links TRBV6-5 with TRBJ2-7; 9 nucleotides line up with TRBD2. V shed 6 bases and J 3 bases; nucleotides not matched to a gene: 6. This CDR3 is built from 14 residues. From germline, CDR1 is MNHEY and CDR2 SVGAGI. DNA for the CDR3: TGTGCCAGCAGCGAGCGGGAGGACCGCTACGAGCAGTACTTC. Its protein is CASSEREDRYEQYF.

This clone was observed once. The chain employs TRBV21-1 and TRBJ1-5; the table gives TRBD1 as D, unverified against the DNA. TRBV21-1 is tagged as a pseudogene. The CDR3 consists of 14 residues. The CDR3 is CASSHRGLGQPQHF. The CDR3 coding sequence is TGTGCCAGCAGCCACAGGGGGCTCGGTCAGCCCCAGCATTTT.

The V and J genes are TRBV27 and TRBJ1-2, with 9 bases lining up with TRBD1. The germline V gene encodes CDR1 MNHEY and CDR2 SMNVEV (reference sequence). V was clipped by 4 bases and J by 9 bases; unmatched bases: 6. This CDR3 has 13 amino acids. CDR3 nucleotide sequence: TGTGCCAGCAGTTGGGACAGGGAAGGGCGCTACACCTTC. Protein sequence: CASSWDREGRYTF.

The CDR3 coding sequence is TGTGCCAGCAGCCCGCAGGGGTCTGGAAACACCATATATTTT. Residues: CASSPQGSGNTIYF. V and J are TRBV9 and TRBJ1-3; D is perhaps TRBD1 (6 bases). This CDR3 comprises 14 residues. Germline V CDR1 and CDR2: SGDLS, YYNGEE. V lost 4 bases to trimming and J lost 1 base, with 9 bases between them.

J is TRBJ2-1 and V is TRBV28, with 16 bases that match TRBD2. Germline assignment: CDR1 MDHEN and CDR2 SYDVKM. The trim removed 7 bases at V and 9 bases at J, leaving 6 bases unmatched. The CDR3 is made up of 15 amino acids. As DNA, the CDR3 is TGTGCCAGCATTACCGGGACTAGCGGGAGGGTTGAGCAGTTCTTC. Translating it yields CASITGTSGRVEQFF.

The chain carries TRBV19 and TRBJ2-1; a weak D match, TRBD2 (5 bases). V was clipped by 1 base and J by 8 bases, with 6 bases between them. CDR1 and CDR2 (germline): LNHDA, SQIVND (reference sequence). The CDR3 totals 12 residues. The CDR3 DNA reads as TGTGCCAGTAGTATAGCGGGGTATGAGCAGTTCTTC. It yields the protein CASSIAGYEQFF.

The table lists this clone with a count of one. V and J are TRBV28 and TRBJ2-5; 8 nucleotides match TRBD2. The V gene's germline CDR1 is MDHEN and CDR2 SYDVKM. The CDR3 has 16 residues. Losses at the gene ends were 5 bases for V and 4 bases for J; bases not matched to a gene: 12. The CDR3 coding sequence is TGTGCCAGCAGTGCCCCAGCGGGAGAGGACCCAGAGACCCAGTACTTC. Its protein product is CASSAPAGEDPETQYF.

The chain employs TRBV7-9 and TRBJ1-3; 9 positions match TRBD1. Germline V CDR1 and CDR2: SEHNR, FQNEAQ (reference sequence). Trimming took 5 bases from V and 0 from J; bases not matched to a gene: 5. The CDR3 covers 16 residues. This chain's CDR3 is CASSPGQGLSGNTIYF. CDR3 coding DNA: TGTGCCAGCAGCCCGGGACAGGGCCTCTCTGGAAACACCATATATTTT.

The V call is TRBV27, the J call TRBJ1-4, with D tentatively TRBD1 (5 bases). Germline V gene lookup returns CDR1 MNHEY and CDR2 SMNVEV (reference sequence). Trimming removed 6 bases at V and 7 bases at J, with 15 bases between. This CDR3 has 14 amino acids. CDR3 DNA sequence: TGTGCCAGCAGAACGCTGGGGGGAAGTGAAAAACTGTTTTTT. As protein: CASRTLGGSEKLFF.

This chain connects TRBV5-6 to TRBJ1-1, with 10 bases identical to TRBD1. This CDR3 spans 16 amino acids. The germline V gene has CDR1 SGHDT and CDR2 YYEEEE. V was clipped by 1 base and J by 3 bases; unmatched bases: 6. The CDR3 DNA follows: TGTGCCAGCAGCTTGATGAGGGACAGGGGAGACACTGAAGCTTTCTTT. Translation: CASSLMRDRGDTEAFF.

This sequence joins TRBV28 and TRBJ1-5; D call uncertain. The CDR3 length is 13 residues. Germline values: CDR1 MDHEN, CDR2 SYDVKM. V was pared by 4 bases and J by 3 bases, with 7 bases between. In DNA, the CDR3 is TGTGCCAGCAGTTACGGAGTCAATCAGCCCCAGCATTTT. This codes for CASSYGVNQPQHF.

The chain joins TRBV15 to TRBJ1-1, with D perhaps TRBD1 (6 bases). Germline CDR1 LNHNV, CDR2 YYDKDF (reference sequence). V was cut by 3 bases and J by 1 base, with 9 bases left in between. This CDR3 has 14 amino acids. CDR3 residues: CATSSTGRNTEAFF. The CDR3 DNA is TGTGCCACCAGCAGCACAGGGAGGAACACTGAAGCTTTCTTT.

The V gene is TRBV7-2, the J gene TRBJ2-2; a possible D gene is TRBD2 (6 bases). The V end lost 6 bases, the J end lost 7 bases, and 18 bases lay between the germline ends. The V gene's germline CDR1 is SGHTA and CDR2 FQGNSA. The CDR3 has 15 amino acids. CDR3 in DNA: TGTGCCAGCAGTTCTGGCGGGGCTAGGGGCGGGGAGCTGTTTTTT. Encoded protein: CASSSGGARGGELFF.

The CDR3 is CASSVEERTGGVEAFF. CDR3 sequence (DNA): TGTGCCAGCAGCGTTGAGGAAAGGACAGGGGGCGTTGAAGCTTTCTTT. The V call is TRBV9, the J call TRBJ1-1; the match to TRBD1 covers 11 bases. There are 16 residues in the CDR3. J gave up 7 bases and V 2 bases, and 10 bases lay outside the gene matches. Germline CDR1 and CDR2: SGDLS and YYNGEE. Complete variable domain (other parts from reference TRBV9 and TRBJ1-1): DSGVTQTPKHLITATGQRVTLRCSPRSGDLSVYWYQQSLDQGLQFLIQYYNGEERAKGNILERFSAQQFPDLHSELNLSSLELGDSALYFCASSVEERTGGVEAFFGQGTRLTVV.

The chain joins TRBV9 to TRBJ2-7, with 13 bases matching TRBD2. Trimming took 5 bases from V and 2 from J; bases not matched to a gene: 1. Germline V gene sequence: CDR1 SGDLS, CDR2 YYNGEE. This CDR3 comprises 14 residues. The CDR3 reads CASSTSGRAYEQYF. The DNA of the CDR3 is TGTGCCAGCAGTACTAGCGGGAGGGCCTACGAGCAGTACTTC.

This chain joins TRBV6-5 and TRBJ1-5, with 10 bases fitting TRBD1. CDR1 MNHEY and CDR2 SVGAGI come from the germline V gene. Trimming cost V 8 bases and J 2 bases; bases outside gene matches: 6. The CDR3 is 15 residues long. The CDR3 loop reads CASLTGGAGNQPQHF. The DNA for the CDR3 is TGTGCCAGCCTGACAGGGGGCGCCGGCAATCAGCCCCAGCATTTT.

The chain uses TRBV6-5 and TRBJ2-7; the match to TRBD2 covers 11 bases. The junction had 7 bases not matched to a gene; V was cut back by 6 bases and J by 9 bases. Looked up from germline, CDR1 is MNHEY and CDR2 is SVGAGI. This CDR3 has 13 amino acids. CDR3 in DNA: TGTGCCAGCAGCGGGCTAGCGGGAGGTCTGCAGTACTTC. Its protein product is CASSGLAGGLQYF.

The rearrangement links TRBV5-1 to TRBJ2-7; TRBD2 aligns across 8 bases. The CDR3 is made up of 14 amino acids. Germline V gene sequence: CDR1 SGHRS, CDR2 YFSETQ. The junction had 3 bases not matched to a gene; V was cut back by 2 bases and J by 2 bases. The CDR3 protein is CASSFREGTYEQYF. DNA of the CDR3: TGCGCCAGCAGCTTCCGGGAGGGAACCTACGAGCAGTACTTC.

The sample holds one count of this clone. The chain has TRBV21-1 and TRBJ2-2; the D segment call TRBD1 is taken from the table without a DNA check. TRBV21-1 is tagged as a pseudogene. This CDR3 is built from 17 residues. The CDR3 is CASSPQTTGPNTGELFF. The CDR3 bases are TGTGCCAGCAGCCCTCAGACGACAGGGCCTAACACCGGGGAGCTGTTTTTT.

This chain joins TRBV5-1 and TRBJ2-7; no reliable D call. V was pared by 6 bases and J by 0 bases, with 13 bases between. This CDR3 is 14 amino acids long. Germline CDR1 and CDR2: SGHRS and YFSETQ. CDR3 coding DNA: TGCGCCAGCACCTGGTTTCCGAGCTCCTACGAGCAGTACTTC. Protein: CASTWFPSSYEQYF.